This T cell receptor (beta chain) originates from a study of cytomegalovirus exposure and HLA in healthy donors. The CDR3 loop spans 15 amino acids. Trimming removed 3 bases from V and 6 bases from J; junction bases left unmatched: 6. CDR1 SGDLS and CDR2 YYNGEE come from the germline V gene. This clone was seen a single time. Its antigen is undetermined. Primers for the PCR totalled 60 Vbeta and 13 Jbeta. This table comes from immunoSEQ multiplex PCR, and its TCRdb copy is limited to in-frame clones, with some not included. The sample consists of about 220,000 clones, 65% to 85% of them appearing once. Study-level points and caveats: In a later analysis, TCR beta V- and J-gene trimming was associated with a missense DCLRE1C variant.

This TCR was recovered from a boy younger than 10 in good health and CMV-seronegative. Sequenced material: PBMCs. The J gene is TRBJ1-6, the V gene TRBV9; 7 nucleotides match TRBD1. CDR3 in DNA: TGTGCCAGCAGCGCGACAGGGCATTTTAATTCACCCCTCCACTTT. Protein sequence: CASSATGHFNSPLHF.